This T cell receptor (beta chain) came from a study of CD8+CD57+ T cells in acquired aplastic anemia. Background on the study: On average, sorted CD4+ and CD8+ cells gave 3 to 4 ug of DNA.

The sample holds a few counts of this clonotype. Its target is unknown. The TCR beta profiling, which covered VDJ combination and CDR3 sequence, was carried out using genomic DNA as the template. TCRdb processed the reads anew with MiXCR; each CDR3 protein has one entry. Of some 200,000 distinct CDR3 sequences in the sample, around 32% are singletons; the top ten hold 1% to 1.3%. General study results and limits: No significant difference in CD8+ Simpson's diversity was found between patients and controls.

Sample: sorted CD4+, CD8+, or CD8+CD57+ T cells (not recorded which) from PBMCs. The sequence was collected from a human donor in good health, serving as a control.

Here the CDR3 reads CASSRQGFPDTQYF. CDR3 DNA: TGTGCCAGCAGCCGACAAGGGTTCCCAGATACGCAGTATTTT. The chain carries TRBV2 and TRBJ2-3; D unresolved. With 6 bases removed from V and 4 bases from J, the gap between germline ends came to 14 bases. The V gene's germline CDR1 is SNHLY and CDR2 FYNNEI. The CDR3 is made up of 14 amino acids.